Detailed here is one T cell receptor (beta chain). Other DNA variants within this sample encode the same CDR3. There are 16 residues in the CDR3. The germline V gene encodes CDR1 SGHAT and CDR2 FQNNGV. J lost 0 bases, V lost 1 base, and 2 bases had no gene match. The sample originates from a study of blood T cell repertoires in COVID-19. Study-level background: COVID-19 samples, acute and convalescent, were from the United States, Italy and Spain. Sources were T cells, B-cell-depleted T cells, or PBMCs; the material itself was cDNA or gDNA.

As processed by the authors: Nucleated cell number was recorded as an estimate derived from reference gene primer amplification. The table came from immunoSEQ multiplex PCR; TCRdb's copy has only in-frame clones and leaves some out. That table furnishes V, J and clone size, whereas the DNA furnished D and trimming. Of some 300,000 clones in the sample, 87% were seen once. Material for sequencing was peripheral blood. This rearrangement joins TRBV11-2 to TRBJ1-4, with 7 bases lining up with TRBD1. The sequence was collected from a man younger than 35 with active or convalescent COVID-19. The CDR3, as DNA: TGTGCCAGCAGCTTAGGGACAGGAACAACTAATGAAAAACTGTTTTTT. It yields the protein CASSLGTGTTNEKLFF.